Each of the 22 T cell receptor beta chains below was sequenced from the same sample in a study of T cell repertoires in cytomegalovirus infection. TCRdb itself ran the reads through MiXCR, one entry per CDR3 protein. Among approximately 400,000 distinct CDR3 sequences listed, roughly a third were seen once. The sequenced sample was PBMCs. The source is a human donor in good health (CMV status not recorded). Some clones in this sample may be carry-over from other donors' samples.

In its sample, this clonotype was seen a few times. The rearrangement links TRBV7-2 to TRBJ2-7; D gene ambiguous. V gave up 5 bases and J gave up 7 bases, with 9 bases separating them. The CDR3 covers 11 residues. Looked up from germline, CDR1 is SGHTA and CDR2 is FQGNSA. The CDR3 sequence is CASSRGREQYF. The CDR3 coding sequence is TGTGCCAGCAGCCGAGGCAGGGAGCAGTACTTC.

The chain uses TRBV4-1 and TRBJ1-4; the match to TRBD1 covers 11 bases. Per the germline V gene, CDR1 is MGHRA and CDR2 is YSYEKL. V was pared by 4 bases and J by 10 bases, with 8 bases of the junction left unmatched. This CDR3 is 15 amino acids long. CDR3 nucleotides: TGCGCCAGCAGCCCCCAGGACAGGGGGCGCGGAAAACTGTTTTTT. The encoded protein is CASSPQDRGRGKLFF.

The chain couples TRBV19 to TRBJ1-1; D might be TRBD1 (5 bases). The V gene's germline CDR1 is LNHDA and CDR2 SQIVND (reference sequence). V dropped 3 bases and J dropped 3 bases, with 14 bases sitting between them. The CDR3 loop spans 15 amino acids. In nucleotides, the CDR3 is TGTGCCAGTAGTATCGGGGCTGCCGGGGACACTGAAGCTTTCTTT. This encodes CASSIGAAGDTEAFF.

Remarks on this clonotype: Mismatch with germline at one junction end may stem from a read error. V usage is TRBV5-6 and J usage is TRBJ1-2; 9 bases are a match to TRBD1. CDR3 length: 13 amino acids. The germline CDR1 and CDR2 sequences are SGHDT and YYEEEE. The CDR3 DNA is TGTGCCAGCAGCCACGGACAGGGGTTTGGCTACACCTTT. This sequence encodes CASSHGQGFGYTF.

This clonotype came up many times. The V call is TRBV7-2, the J call TRBJ2-3; D unresolved. Germline assignment: CDR1 SGHTA and CDR2 FQGNSA. V gave up 1 base and J gave up 6 bases, with 8 bases separating them. This CDR3 is 13 amino acids long. The CDR3 DNA reads TGTGCCAGCAGCTTAGACTTTCTGGATACGCAGTATTTT. Protein: CASSLDFLDTQYF.

The V and J genes are TRBV7-2 and TRBJ1-2, with D possibly matching TRBD1 (6 bases). Germline-derived CDR1 and CDR2 are SGHTA and FQGNSA. The V gene lost 3 bases and the J gene lost 1 base, with 12 bases spanning the gap. The CDR3 is 15 residues long. The DNA for the CDR3 is TGTGCCAGCAGCTTCGGGACACTGCTTAACTATGGCTACACCTTC. This sequence encodes CASSFGTLLNYGYTF. The full variable domain, rest sourced from reference TRBV7-2 and TRBJ1-2, is GAGVSQSPSNKVTEKGKDVELRCDPISGHTALYWYRQSLGQGLEFLIYFQGNSAPDKSGLPSDRFSAERTGGSVSTLTIQRTQQEDSAVYLCASSFGTLLNYGYTFGSGTRLTVV.

The chain joins TRBV5-6 to TRBJ1-1; 8 bases match TRBD1. This CDR3 is 14 amino acids long. J lost 4 bases, V lost 2 bases, and 4 bases had no gene match. Germline V gives CDR1 SGHDT, CDR2 YYEEEE. The CDR3 loop reads CASSLPGGITEAFF. Written as DNA, the CDR3 is TGTGCCAGCAGCTTACCAGGGGGCATCACTGAAGCTTTCTTT.

This clonotype turned up a few times. The DNA of the CDR3 is TGTGCCAGCAGCTCCAGGACATCCAGAAACACCGGGGAGCTGTTTTTT. Its translation: CASSSRTSRNTGELFF. This chain uses TRBV7-9 with TRBJ2-2; D is possibly TRBD1 (5 bases). V gave up 4 bases and J gave up 2 bases, with 14 bases separating them. CDR1 and CDR2 (germline): SEHNR, FQNEAQ (reference sequence). The CDR3 runs 16 residues.

The V and J genes are TRBV27 and TRBJ2-2; possible D gene TRBD1, 5 bases. Looked up from germline, CDR1 is MNHEY and CDR2 is SMNVEV (reference sequence). The V end lost 5 bases, the J end lost 7 bases, and 11 bases lay between the germline ends. The CDR3 is made up of 13 amino acids. This CDR3 reads CASSQTGFGELFF. CDR3 DNA sequence: TGTGCCAGCAGTCAAACAGGCTTCGGGGAGCTGTTTTTT.

Remarks on this clonotype: One junction end does not reproduce the germline sequence, and a read error may be involved. The J gene is TRBJ1-2, the V gene TRBV6-5; TRBD1 aligns across 8 bases. This CDR3 spans 17 amino acids. The germline gives CDR1 MNHEY, CDR2 SVGAGI. CDR3 DNA: TGTGCCCGCAGTTTGCACACCGGGACAGGACATAACTATGGCTACACCTTC. Its protein is CARSLHTGTGHNYGYTF.

The sample holds a few counts of this clonotype. This chain links TRBV19 with TRBJ1-2; TRBD1 agrees at 8 bases. Losses at the gene ends were 9 bases for V and 8 bases for J; bases not matched to a gene: 8. CDR3 size: 12 residues. Germline CDR1 LNHDA, CDR2 SQIVND (reference sequence). CDR3 nucleotide sequence: TGTGCCAGAGGGGACAGGTTGGAAGGCTACACCTTC. Protein: CARGDRLEGYTF.

V is TRBV2 and J is TRBJ1-1; D unresolved. The CDR3 is 13 residues long. CDR1 is SNHLY, CDR2 FYNNEI, per germline. V was pared by 5 bases and J by 3 bases, with 10 bases between. The CDR3 spells CASSSRSDTEAFF. The CDR3, as DNA: TGTGCCAGCAGTAGCCGGAGCGACACTGAAGCTTTCTTT.

This clonotype was recorded a few times. This chain links TRBV5-4 with TRBJ2-7, with D tentatively TRBD1 or TRBD2 (6 bases each). V was trimmed by 0 bases and J by 5 bases, leaving 12 bases between them. Germline CDR1 and CDR2: SGHNT and YYREEE (reference sequence). The CDR3 runs to 14 residues. CDR3 sequence (DNA): TGTGCCAGCAGCTTGGCGGGGAGGACAGACGAGCAGTACTTC. Protein: CASSLAGRTDEQYF. Variable domain in full (rest from reference TRBV5-4 and TRBJ2-7): ETGVTQSPTHLIKTRGQQVTLRCSSQSGHNTVSWYQQALGQGPQFIFQYYREEENGRGNFPPRFSGLQFPNYSSELNVNALELDDSALYLCASSLAGRTDEQYFGPGTRLTVT.

This chain uses TRBV4-1 with TRBJ2-7, with D perhaps matching TRBD2 (5 bases). V was trimmed by 2 bases and J by 0 bases, leaving 11 bases between them. CDR3 size: 15 residues. Germline V gives CDR1 MGHRA, CDR2 YSYEKL. CDR3 sequence: CASSQRGSSSYEQYF. The DNA of the CDR3 is TGCGCCAGCAGCCAACGGGGTTCAAGCTCCTACGAGCAGTACTTC.

The V gene is TRBV28, the J gene TRBJ2-7; weak D call: TRBD2 (7 bases). Germline V gene lookup returns CDR1 MDHEN and CDR2 SYDVKM. The CDR3 extends over 14 amino acids. Trimming left V 8 bases short and J 6 bases short, with 20 bases between. The CDR3 bases are TGTGCCAGCTCCCAAGGGGGGGACCTGGCCGAGCAGTACTTC. Its translation: CASSQGGDLAEQYF.

The chain links TRBV9 to TRBJ1-1; no clear D. V dropped 0 bases and J dropped 3 bases, with 18 bases sitting between them. Germline V gene data show CDR1 as SGDLS and CDR2 as YYNGEE. The CDR3 extends over 17 amino acids. The CDR3 here is CASSVGLNLNKDTEAFF. CDR3 DNA: TGTGCCAGCAGCGTAGGCCTGAACCTTAATAAGGACACTGAAGCTTTCTTT.

The rearrangement links TRBV11-3 to TRBJ2-2, with D perhaps assigned TRBD1 or TRBD2 (5 bases each). Germline-derived CDR1 and CDR2 are SGHNT and YENEEA. The V end was cut by 4 bases, the J end by 7 bases, with 13 bases between. CDR3 length equals 14 residues. Written as DNA, the CDR3 is TGTGCCAGCAGCTACTCTGGGGGAATCGGGGAGCTGTTTTTT. Translation: CASSYSGGIGELFF.

V and J are TRBV28 and TRBJ1-2; D is possibly TRBD1 (5 bases). The CDR3 contains 13 residues. With 4 bases removed from V and 2 bases from J, the gap between germline ends came to 8 bases. Germline V gene lookup returns CDR1 MDHEN and CDR2 SYDVKM. The CDR3 DNA reads TGTGCCAGCAGTTCCGGGACCAACTATGGCTACACCTTC. Translated: CASSSGTNYGYTF.

This clonotype was seen only a few times. The CDR3 here is CASSEGSMNTEAFF. DNA for the CDR3: TGTGCCAGCAGTGAGGGGAGCATGAACACTGAAGCTTTCTTT. The chain couples TRBV2 to TRBJ1-1; D call uncertain. CDR3 length equals 14 residues. Germline V gene data show CDR1 as SNHLY and CDR2 as FYNNEI. The ends were cut back, 3 bases at V and 0 bases at J, with 8 bases in the middle.

Ten or more counts support this clonotype. The rearrangement uses TRBV4-1 and TRBJ2-1; 7 bases map to TRBD2. The CDR3 is made up of 16 amino acids. J gave up 0 bases and V 0 bases, and 2 bases lay outside the gene matches. CDR1 and CDR2 (germline): MGHRA, YSYEKL. The CDR3 DNA reads as TGCGCCAGCAGCCAAGATCGGGGGGTCTCCTACAATGAGCAGTTCTTC. It is translated as CASSQDRGVSYNEQFF.

This clonotype was detected ten times or more. This chain joins TRBV7-4 and TRBJ1-6; D not resolved. The CDR3 consists of 16 residues. V was clipped by 2 bases and J by 6 bases, with 14 bases between them. The germline gives CDR1 SGHVT, CDR2 SQSDAQ. The CDR3 DNA follows: TGTGCCAGCAGCTTATCAATTTGGTTTGGTAATTCACCCCTCCACTTT. Translating it yields CASSLSIWFGNSPLHF.

This chain uses TRBV12-3 or TRBV12-4 with TRBJ2-1, with a tentative D call TRBD2 (7 bases). This CDR3 is 16 amino acids long. Between the trimmed V and J ends, which lost 3 bases and 4 bases, there was a span of 16 bases. The CDR3 region has the DNA TGTGCCAGCAGTTTCTGGGGGGGGGCTGGTTACAATGAGCAGTTCTTC. This translates into CASSFWGGAGYNEQFF.